The clone carrying this T cell receptor (beta chain) was counted a single time. Trimming stripped 3 bases from V and 3 bases from J, with 17 bases between. Germline-derived CDR1 and CDR2 are KGHSH and LQKENI. The CDR3 covers 16 residues. The record originates from a study of radiation and T cells in renal cell carcinoma. Time point: baseline pretreatment blood. The treatment is: 15 Gy SBRT to primary tumor, nephrectomy 4 weeks later. The method was immunoSEQ multiplex PCR; TCRdb's version includes in-frame clones alone and lacks a portion of them. In the table there are over 85,000 clones, approximately 80% of which are singletons.

This sequence was found in a man between 60 and 75 years old with renal cell carcinoma. This sample comprised blood, obtained from a patient whose treatment included radiotherapy and nephrectomy. The V and J genes are TRBV18 and TRBJ1-2; D is ambiguous. CDR3 in amino acids: CASSPLTGRQHYGYTF. DNA of the CDR3: TGTGCCAGCTCACCTTTGACCGGGAGACAACACTATGGCTACACCTTC. The full variable domain, with the rest looked up from reference TRBV18 and TRBJ1-2, is NAGVMQNPRHLVRRRGQEARLRCSPMKGHSHVYWYRQLPEEGLKFMVYLQKENIIDESGMPKERFSAEFPKEGPSILRIQQVVRGDSAAYFCASSPLTGRQHYGYTFGSGTRLTVV.